The 26 T cell receptor beta chains below were found in one sample sequenced in a study of blood T cells in healthy people across ages. Combining a sample-barcoded 5' primer with a J-beta primer mix, a second PCR ran for roughly 7 to 11 cycles. One entry per CDR3 protein, called by TCRdb with MiXCR from the 5' RACE reads. The data show some 1,500,000 distinct CDR3 sequences, with 35% to 45% seen just once and 4% held by the top ten. Sequencing was performed on blood. The receptors were sampled from a woman between 18 and 30 years old in good health.

This chain connects TRBV7-8 to TRBJ2-5, with D unresolved. Trimming removed 5 bases at V and 11 bases at J, with 24 bases between. Germline loops: CDR1 SGHVS, CDR2 FQNEAQ. The CDR3 extends over 15 amino acids. The CDR3 spells CASSPSVALYNEQYF. Here the CDR3 DNA reads TGTGCCAGCAGCCCCTCAGTTGCGCTCTACAATGAGCAGTACTTC.

This clonotype showed up many times. The chain combines TRBV2 with TRBJ2-7; 7 bases are shared with TRBD1. Germline V lookup: CDR1 SNHLY, CDR2 FYNNEI. CDR3 length: 12 residues. The V and J ends lost 6 bases and 5 bases, in that order; junction bases with no gene match: 4. The CDR3 bases are TGTGCCAGCAGCCGACAGGGAAACGAGCAGTACTTC. Translation: CASSRQGNEQYF.

This clonotype has just a few counts. The CDR3 protein is CASSLVLAGGNEQYF. CDR3 DNA: TGTGCCAGCAGCTTAGTGCTAGCGGGGGGGAATGAGCAGTACTTC. This sequence joins TRBV7-9 and TRBJ2-1; TRBD2 matches 12 bases. The J call could be wrong; TRBJ2-7 is a better fit for the DNA end. Germline CDR1 is SEHNR and CDR2 is FQNEAQ (reference sequence). The CDR3 spans 15 residues.

The J gene is TRBJ2-5, the V gene TRBV15; 8 nucleotides line up with TRBD2. Per germline, CDR1 LNHNV and CDR2 YYDKDF (reference sequence). The CDR3 extends over 15 amino acids. With 5 bases clipped from V and 5 bases from J, the junction kept 10 bases outside the gene matches. CDR3 nucleotide sequence: TGTGCCACCAGCGGACGGACTAGCTCCGTGGAGACCCAGTACTTC. This codes for CATSGRTSSVETQYF.

In its sample, this clonotype was seen a few times. This chain links TRBV29-1 with TRBJ2-1; 8 positions match TRBD2. Germline V gene lookup returns CDR1 SQVTM and CDR2 ANQGSEA. CDR3 length: 13 residues. Germline trimming cut 6 bases from V and 8 bases from J; bases unmatched to any gene: 9. CDR3 protein: CSVRTSRNHEQFF. Here the CDR3 DNA reads TGCAGCGTCCGGACTAGCAGGAACCATGAGCAGTTCTTC.

The chain recombines TRBV6-4 with TRBJ2-1; 7 bases are shared with TRBD1. V trimming: 3 bases; J trimming: 9 bases; junction bases outside the gene matches: 5. Germline V gives CDR1 MRHNA, CDR2 SNTAGT. The length of the CDR3 is 13 residues. The CDR3 coding sequence is TGTGCCAGCAGTGAAGGACGGGACAGTGAGCAGTTCTTC. The encoded protein is CASSEGRDSEQFF.

This clonotype was seen a few times. The chain uses TRBV7-8 and TRBJ2-2, with 9 positions matching TRBD1. Germline V gives CDR1 SGHVS, CDR2 FQNEAQ. The CDR3 length is 16 residues. V lost 1 base, J lost 5 bases, and 5 bases stayed unmatched. The CDR3 sequence is CASSLVDRGTTGELFF. The CDR3 DNA sequence: TGTGCCAGCAGCTTAGTTGACAGGGGGACGACCGGGGAGCTGTTTTTT.

CDR3 amino acids: CASSFQGLRHNEQFF. For the CDR3, the DNA is TGCGCCAGCAGCTTCCAGGGGCTTAGACACAATGAGCAGTTCTTC. The V gene is TRBV5-1, the J gene TRBJ2-1, with D possibly being TRBD1 (6 bases). CDR1 is SGHRS and CDR2 is YFSETQ in the germline V gene. This CDR3 contains 15 residues. The ends were cut back, 2 bases at V and 5 bases at J, with 14 bases in the middle. The full variable domain, rest sourced from reference TRBV5-1 and TRBJ2-1, is KAGVTQTPRYLIKTRGQQVTLSCSPISGHRSVSWYQQTPGQGLQFLFEYFSETQRNKGNFPGRFSGRQFSNSRSEMNVSTLELGDSALYLCASSFQGLRHNEQFFGPGTRLTVL.

This clonotype was picked up a small number of times. The J gene is TRBJ2-4, the V gene TRBV12-3 or TRBV12-4, with TRBD2 identical over 8 bases. The CDR3 is 14 amino acids. V gave up 6 bases and J gave up 10 bases; unmatched junction bases: 11. The CDR3: CASRNKLAGGIQYF. In DNA, the CDR3 is TGTGCCAGCAGGAATAAGCTAGCGGGTGGTATTCAGTACTTC.

V and J are TRBV29-1 and TRBJ1-1; D ambiguous. The CDR3 contains 13 residues. V was clipped by 3 bases and J by 6 bases, with 14 bases between them. CDR1 is SQVTM and CDR2 is ANQGSEA in the germline V gene. The CDR3 DNA reads TGCAGCGTTGAGGAGACCCGAGGAGCTGAAGCTTTCTTT. Amino acid sequence: CSVEETRGAEAFF.

The chain employs TRBV28 and TRBJ1-2, with TRBD1 identical over 9 bases. The trim removed 6 bases at V and 7 bases at J, leaving 9 bases unmatched. The CDR3 contains 14 residues. CDR1 and CDR2 (germline): MDHEN, SYDVKM. The CDR3 sequence is CASSRPTGGLGYTF. CDR3 bases: TGTGCCAGCAGCCGTCCCACAGGGGGCCTTGGCTACACCTTC.

The J gene is TRBJ1-1, the V gene TRBV7-2; 7 nucleotides match TRBD1. This CDR3 is 14 amino acids long. V shed 6 bases and J 1 base; nucleotides not matched to a gene: 5. Germline CDR1 reads SGHTA; CDR2 reads FQGNSA. The CDR3 sequence is CASSHRGKNTEAFF. The DNA for the CDR3 is TGTGCCAGCAGTCACAGGGGAAAGAACACTGAAGCTTTCTTT.

V gene TRBV20-1 combines with J gene TRBJ2-7; the D gene is possibly TRBD2 (6 bases). Looked up from germline, CDR1 is DFQATT and CDR2 is SNEGSKA (reference sequence). CDR3 length equals 10 residues. The CDR3, as DNA: TGCAGCGGCGGGGCCTACGAGCAGTACTTC. Its protein product is CSGGAYEQYF.

The V gene is TRBV7-9, the J gene TRBJ2-3, with TRBD2 as a possible D gene (6 bases). Looked up from germline, CDR1 is SEHNR and CDR2 is FQNEAQ (reference sequence). V was trimmed by 5 bases and J by 13 bases, leaving 13 bases between them. There are 11 residues in the CDR3. The CDR3 spells CASSNRDSKYF. The CDR3 DNA reads as TGTGCCAGCAGCAACCGGGACTCAAAGTATTTT.

This clonotype was seen a handful of times. The chain carries TRBV6-1 and TRBJ1-1, with unresolved D. The CDR3 is 13 amino acids. Germline CDR1 MNHNS, CDR2 SASEGT. The germline V and J ends were trimmed by 6 bases and 0 bases, with 8 bases remaining between them. CDR3 region: CASRNTLNTEAFF. CDR3 coding DNA: TGTGCCAGCAGAAACACACTGAACACTGAAGCTTTCTTT.

A few counts support this clonotype. The chain has TRBV7-2 and TRBJ2-7; the D gene could be TRBD1 or TRBD2 (6 bases each). Germline CDR1 is SGHTA and CDR2 is FQGNSA. CDR3 length: 15 residues. Deletions cut 7 bases from V and 1 base from J, with 17 bases between. The CDR3 nucleotides are TGTGCCAGCAACGTCAGGGGAGGTGGTTCCTACGAGCAGTACTTC. The encoded protein is CASNVRGGGSYEQYF. The full variable domain, with the rest looked up from reference TRBV7-2 and TRBJ2-7, is GAGVSQSPSNKVTEKGKDVELRCDPISGHTALYWYRQSLGQGLEFLIYFQGNSAPDKSGLPSDRFSAERTGGSVSTLTIQRTQQEDSAVYLCASNVRGGGSYEQYFGPGTRLTVT.

This clonotype was recorded at least ten times. V gene TRBV4-3 combines with J gene TRBJ1-2; D perhaps matches TRBD1 (6 bases). Trimming removed 0 bases at V and 4 bases at J, with 9 bases between. CDR1 is LGHNA, CDR2 YSLEER, per germline. The CDR3 covers 14 residues. The chain's CDR3 is CASSQDGRGYGYTF. For the CDR3, the DNA is TGCGCCAGCAGCCAAGACGGCAGGGGCTATGGCTACACCTTC.

This clonotype was picked up a small number of times. The gene calls are TRBV11-2 and TRBJ2-3; D may be TRBD2 (7 bases). Trimming took 4 bases from V and 4 from J, leaving 15 bases between them. Germline CDR1 and CDR2: SGHAT and FQNNGV. This CDR3 spans 15 amino acids. Here the CDR3 DNA reads TGTGCCAGCAGCTCCCTTTCCGGGGGGCCAGATACGCAGTATTTT. Translated, it gives CASSSLSGGPDTQYF.

The chain combines TRBV12-3 or TRBV12-4 with TRBJ1-1; the D gene is possibly TRBD1 (6 bases). Trimming left V 3 bases short and J 2 bases short, with 13 bases between. CDR3 length: 15 residues. The CDR3 here is CASSFVRTANTEAFF. CDR3 in DNA: TGTGCCAGCAGTTTTGTCCGGACAGCCAACACTGAAGCTTTCTTT.

The chain is built from TRBV18 and TRBJ1-1; TRBD1 matches 9 bases. The CDR3 is 17 residues long. V lost 6 bases and J lost 4; bases outside the gene matches: 15. Germline V gives CDR1 KGHSH, CDR2 LQKENI. CDR3 nucleotides: TGTGCCAGCTCTCTGTTTGAAACAGGGGGCGTGAGCACTGAAGCTTTCTTT. It encodes CASSLFETGGVSTEAFF.

The V and J genes are TRBV7-2 and TRBJ2-3; 8 bases fit TRBD2. The CDR3 is 15 residues long. Trimming at V came to 3 bases and at J to 5 bases, leaving 7 bases not matched to a gene. CDR1 and CDR2 (germline): SGHTA, FQGNSA. CDR3 in amino acids: CASSFARREGDTQYF. CDR3 nucleotides: TGTGCCAGCAGCTTCGCGCGTCGGGAGGGAGATACGCAGTATTTT.

The genes are TRBV6-2 or TRBV6-3 and TRBJ2-5; 7 bases fit TRBD1. From germline, CDR1 is MNHEY and CDR2 SVGEGT. After removal of 5 bases from V and 5 bases from J, the junction contained 5 bases not matched to a gene. This CDR3 region has 13 residues. The CDR3 region has the DNA TGTGCCAGCAGTGGACAGGTTGCTGAGACCCAGTACTTC. It codes for CASSGQVAETQYF.

The V gene is TRBV20-1, the J gene TRBJ2-7, with 10 positions matching TRBD1. The CDR3 loop spans 15 amino acids. Germline CDR1 is DFQATT and CDR2 is SNEGSKA (reference sequence). The V and J ends lost 3 bases and 5 bases, in that order; junction bases with no gene match: 10. The CDR3 nucleotides are TGCAGTGCTAGGGACCCGGGACAGGGGTTCCACGAGCAGTACTTC. Amino acids: CSARDPGQGFHEQYF.

As for this clonotype: A much larger clone differs by one base, so this may be a read error. This chain links TRBV7-9 with TRBJ2-7; D call uncertain. CDR3 size: 14 residues. Germline V CDR1 and CDR2: SEHNR, FQNEAQ (reference sequence). Trimming pared 5 bases from V and 6 bases from J, leaving 17 bases between. CDR3 sequence reads: CASSVSAIRTEQYF. CDR3 coding DNA: TGTGCCAGCAGCGTATCTGCTATCCGCACCGAGCAGTACTTC.

This clonotype was detected only once. The CDR3 sequence: CASGLPGGEPDTQYF. CDR3 coding DNA: TGTGCTAGTGGTTTGCCAGGTGGGGAACCAGATACGCAGTATTTT. The chain recombines TRBV12-5 with TRBJ2-3; D is unclear. Trimming cost V 2 bases and J 4 bases, with 13 bases left between them. The CDR3 consists of 15 residues. CDR1 and CDR2 (germline): LGHNT, FRNRAP.

This clonotype was counted a single time. The chain has TRBV20-1 and TRBJ1-1; D gene ambiguous. Germline V lookup: CDR1 DFQATT, CDR2 SNEGSKA (reference sequence). The CDR3 is 11 amino acids. Trimming left V 3 bases short and J 8 bases short, with 10 bases between. Here the CDR3 DNA reads TGCAGTGCTAGCGTCCCCAAGGAAGCTTTCTTT. It yields the protein CSASVPKEAFF.